This T cell receptor (beta chain) derives from a study of blood T cell repertoires in COVID-19 (dated by TCRdb to about 2020). Context from the whole study: Samples covering the acute and convalescent phases of COVID-19 were provided by collaborators in the United States, Italy and Spain. The prospective study material was composed of cDNA or gDNA derived from T cells, B-cell-depleted T cells, or PBMCs. Subjects who had been exposed to COVID-19, were actively infected with it, or had recovered from it provided the deeply sampled blood TCRbeta repertoires that made up the dataset. The repertoires were released in a freely available public database intended as a resource for research on the immune response to SARS-CoV-2. Samples were obtained from the ongoing ImmuneRACE study (first 160 participants) and from approximately 1,200 subjects provided by 6 global collaborators. Nearly every sample came with metadata listing a de-identified subject ID, COVID-19 status, age in years and sex. Where available, HLA class I and class II types were obtained from metadata supplied by the sample provider rather than from assay-based typing. Results and caveats for the whole study, not just this receptor: How much clinical and demographic metadata was included differed by source and by participant, and the metadata was provided uncurated.

One collaborating source in Seattle enrolled patients while the patients were actively infected and followed the patients over time throughout the course of disease. The collaborating institutions used their own protocols to collect whole blood in K2EDTA tubes. For TCRbeta analysis, collaborators shipped samples in one of three forms: frozen whole blood, isolated PBMCs, or DNA extracted from either of those sample types. The immunoSEQ Assay, a bias-controlled multiplex PCR, was used to amplify TCRbeta CDR3 regions from genomic DNA. Per the authors' processing: Nucleated cell counts per sample were estimated from amplification of reference gene primers within the assay. To quantify the absolute abundance of each unique TCRbeta CDR3 rearrangement, sequence reads were collapsed and filtered. For each sample, productive Simpson clonality was calculated as the square root of Simpson's diversity index over productive rearrangements. What TCRdb holds here is the immuneACCESS table cut down to in-frame rearrangements. Part of the clones is not present; checked against another copy, under half of the missing clones reflect an unresolved V gene, and the others are unexplained. V and J calls and clone size follow that table, whereas D and trimming were derived from the DNA. Here the sample has approximately 90,000 clones; 89% occur a single time. Roughly 5.1% of the sample goes to the ten largest clones.

In regard to this clone: Its antigen is not yet known. No base-level quality is on record; no much larger clone is a single base apart.

The CDR3 sequence holds 16 residues, the cysteine and phenylalanine included. Solely the CDR3 DNA is kept, with 48 bases framed from the first base. V and J are truncated by 3 bases and 0 bases respectively, leaving an intervening sequence of 12 bases. CDR1 and CDR2, per the germline V gene (reference sequence), are LNHDA and SQIVND. Rearrangement joined TRBV19 to TRBJ1-3, with the D gene uncertain. The specimen was peripheral blood. This receptor was obtained from a man in his sixties with COVID-19, enrolled during active disease. The CDR3 is CASSISGGFSGNTIYF. The sequence in DNA is TGTGCCAGTAGTATTAGTGGAGGGTTCTCTGGAAACACCATATATTTT.